This T cell receptor (beta chain) was sequenced during a study of blood T cell repertoires in COVID-19. Followed longitudinally, the Seattle patients had been enrolled during active infection. As originally analysed: For nucleated cells, counts were estimated from reference gene primer amplification. TCRdb keeps only in-frame clones here, not all; method: immunoSEQ multiplex PCR. For V, J and clone size, that table is used; D and trimming come from the DNA. The sample carries fewer than 300,000 clones, approximately 88% recorded once. V shed 4 bases, J shed 3 bases, and the junction held 15 bases outside the gene matches. The CDR3 spans 18 residues. Germline CDR1 WNHNN, CDR2 SYGVQD (reference sequence).

The TCR was taken from a human donor with COVID-19, enrolled during active disease. The donor label of this sample is uncertain. The chain links TRBV10-1 to TRBJ2-7; 10 nucleotides agree with TRBD2. What was sequenced was peripheral blood. CDR3 loop: CASSGLAGAGKGGYEQYF. The CDR3 DNA is TGCGCCAGCAGTGGGCTAGCGGGAGCAGGGAAAGGCGGCTACGAGCAGTACTTC.